This T cell receptor beta chain was captured by sequencing in a study of yellow fever vaccine responses in identical twins. Each CDR3 protein is one row after TCRdb ran MiXCR on the RT-PCR reads. The sample has about 23,000 distinct CDR3 sequences; around four fifths are singletons. Notes on this clonotype: Its antigen is as yet unknown.

Regarding the study as a whole: Reportedly, twins showed a vaccine T cell response that looked partly convergent and partly personalized.

This TCR was recovered from a woman aged 18-30 years who received the yellow fever vaccine. The source material was T cells from blood (PBMCs), unsorted or a sorted subset (not recorded which), sampled before or after yellow fever vaccination (not recorded which).

The CDR3 bases are TGTGCCAGCAGGTCCGCTGCCTCCTACGAGCAGTACTTC. Its protein is CASRSAASYEQYF. The chain is built from TRBV6-1 and TRBJ2-7, with D uncertain. Germline V lookup: CDR1 MNHNS, CDR2 SASEGT. The CDR3 loop spans 13 amino acids. Trimming removed 6 bases from V and 0 bases from J, with 9 bases in between.